This entry features one T cell receptor (beta chain) sequence. The V gene's germline CDR1 is SGHTA and CDR2 FQGNSA. CDR3 length: 14 amino acids. Trimming shortened V by 8 bases and J by 2 bases, and 14 bases separated the two germline ends. This entry belongs to a study of T cell changes during pregnancy in multiple sclerosis. Sequencing used immunoSEQ multiplex PCR; TCRdb keeps in-frame clones, though not all of them. The table shows about 40,000 clones, with about 90% occurring only once. V is TRBV7-2 and J is TRBJ2-3; D might be TRBD2 (6 bases). The sequence was collected from a female donor with multiple sclerosis, enrolled in a pregnancy study. The starting material was CD4+ T cells from peripheral blood mononuclear cells, obtained before pregnancy. This chain's CDR3 is CASGMGGFTDTQYF. The CDR3 DNA reads as TGTGCCAGCGGAATGGGAGGCTTCACAGATACGCAGTATTTT.